This TCR beta chain was retrieved from a study of T cells after yellow fever vaccination. Study-level points and caveats: Sorted memory subsets on day 0 showed almost all vaccine-responding clonotypes to be undetectable. A faster peak, day 5 versus 15, was reached by the weaker secondary response. Clonotype sharing between CD4 and CD8 compartments was small.

UMIs and a universal primer site were added when TCR cDNA was made by 5'RACE template switching. Via MiXCR, TCRdb re-called the 5' RACE reads, giving one row per CDR3 protein. The table lists roughly 32,000 distinct CDR3 sequences, 5% to 8.5% of them singletons. This clonotype occurred many times. This TCR came from a man in his late teens or twenties who received the YFV17D yellow fever vaccine. The input for sequencing was PBMCs, either bulk or a sorted T-cell subset (CD4+, CD8+, memory, or dextramer-sorted; not recorded which), taken on the day of the first yellow fever vaccination.

CDR3 loop: CASSFTHTGELFF. DNA of the CDR3: TGTGCCAGCAGCTTTACTCACACCGGGGAGCTGTTTTTT. V usage is TRBV3-1 and J usage is TRBJ2-2; D not resolved. This CDR3 is built from 13 residues. CDR1 and CDR2 (germline): LGHDT, YNNKEL (reference sequence). The V and J ends lost 5 bases and 3 bases respectively, with 7 bases between them.